This passage covers 8 T cell receptor beta chains from one sample sequenced in a study of T cells in Graves' hyperthyroidism and ophthalmopathy (dated by TCRdb to between 2019 and 2020). Library preparation was by multiplex PCR. The listed sequencing device is Illumina HiSeq 2000. The TCR beta CDR3 regions were amplified from RNA transcripts. A first-round RT-PCR of the TCR CDR3 used the HTBI primer set with the Qiagen OneStep RT-PCR kit. Through fastp at Q25 and MiXCR, TCRdb rebuilt clones from the public reads, retaining in-frame beta chains. When rows share a CDR3 protein, they turn into one entry using the most common DNA and genes. The sample yields about 740,000 distinct CDR3 sequences; 14% were counted once. Roughly 10% of the sample rests with the top ten. Sequences were obtained from blood. Receptors originate from a woman in her late teens or twenties with Graves' hyperthyroidism.

The chain is built from TRBV30 and TRBJ2-3; tentative D call: TRBD2 (6 bases). The CDR3 sequence is 17 residues long. Trimming took off 0 bases at V and 5 bases at J, with 21 bases between the two ends. Germline CDR1 GTSNPN, CDR2 SVGIG (reference sequence). The DNA for the CDR3 is TGTGCCTGGAGTGTACTTTCCAGCGGGCAATTCCTAGATACGCAGTATTTT. Amino acids: CAWSVLSSGQFLDTQYF.

The genes are TRBV7-9 and TRBJ2-7; D might be TRBD2 (5 bases). The J call may be wrong; the DNA end is better matched by TRBJ2-1. CDR1 and CDR2 (germline): SEHNR, FQNEAQ (reference sequence). This CDR3 is built from 14 residues. CDR3 amino acids: CASAGKPFEYEQFF. CDR3 in DNA: TGTGCCAGCGCCGGGAAGCCGTTTGAGTACGAGCAGTTCTTC.

Many counts were recorded for this clonotype. V gene TRBV3-1 combines with J gene TRBJ1-4; no definite D call. The V gene's germline CDR1 is LGHDT and CDR2 YNNKEL (reference sequence). Trimming left V 3 bases short and J 2 bases short, with 13 bases between. This CDR3 contains 16 residues. CDR3 residues: CASSHRGGSTNEKLFF. In DNA form, the CDR3 reads TGTGCCAGCAGCCACCGAGGAGGAAGTACTAATGAAAAACTGTTTTTT.

In this sample, this clonotype turned up many times. This sequence joins TRBV20-1 and TRBJ1-3, with 9 bases matching TRBD1. Germline CDR1 reads DFQATT; CDR2 reads SNEGSKA (reference sequence). Losses at the gene ends were 6 bases for V and 0 bases for J; bases not matched to a gene: 15. This CDR3 has 18 residues. CDR3: CSAILPGQGDFSGNTIYF. Here the CDR3 DNA reads TGCAGTGCCATCCTCCCGGGACAGGGAGACTTCTCTGGAAACACCATATATTTT.

In its sample, this clonotype was seen many times. V usage is TRBV12-5 and J usage is TRBJ2-1; 13 positions match TRBD2. Trimming took 0 bases from V and 0 from J; bases not matched to a gene: 5. The CDR3 is 19 residues long. Germline CDR1 is LGHNT and CDR2 is FRNRAP. The CDR3 reads CASGLVLAGGVSSYNEQFF. The CDR3 DNA reads as TGTGCTAGTGGTTTGGTACTAGCGGGAGGGGTGAGCTCCTACAATGAGCAGTTCTTC. The variable domain in full, completed from reference TRBV12-5 and TRBJ2-1, reads DARVTQTPRHKVTEMGQEVTMRCQPILGHNTVFWYRQTMMQGLELLAYFRNRAPLDDSGMPKDRFSAEMPDATLATLKIQPSEPRDSAVYFCASGLVLAGGVSSYNEQFFGPGTRLTVL.

This clonotype was detected a few times. The chain combines TRBV28 with TRBJ1-1, with unresolved D. The germline V and J ends were trimmed by 8 bases and 6 bases, with 10 bases remaining between them. CDR3 length: 11 residues. Germline lookup yields CDR1 MDHEN and CDR2 SYDVKM. The CDR3 spells CASSRIPEAFF. CDR3 DNA sequence: TGTGCCAGCTCAAGGATACCTGAAGCTTTCTTT.

This clonotype was counted many times. The chain is built from TRBV2 and TRBJ2-1; D perhaps matches TRBD2 (6 bases). Germline V gene data show CDR1 as SNHLY and CDR2 as FYNNEI. The V and J ends lost 7 bases and 6 bases respectively, with 16 bases between them. The CDR3 spans 14 residues. DNA for the CDR3: TGTGCCAGCATGGACCGACTAGTTGCCAATGAGCAGTTCTTC. It translates to CASMDRLVANEQFF.

This clonotype has at least ten counts. This chain links TRBV24-1 with TRBJ2-2; 8 bases map to TRBD1. The CDR3 consists of 15 residues. Germline V CDR1 and CDR2: KGHDR, SFDVKD. The junction had 10 bases not matched to a gene; V was cut back by 8 bases and J by 6 bases. The CDR3 protein is CATNPGQAYAGELFF. In DNA form, the CDR3 reads TGTGCCACCAATCCGGGACAGGCTTATGCCGGGGAGCTGTTTTTT.